What follows is one T cell receptor beta chain and its context. Repertoires were generated with immunoSEQ multiplex PCR, while TCRdb's copy carries only in-frame clones and drops some. The sample lists roughly 87,000 clones, approximately 82% occurring once. The sample comes from a study of blood T cell repertoires in COVID-19. The CDR3 is made up of 12 amino acids. The germline V gene has CDR1 MNHEY and CDR2 SVGAGI. Trimming removed 8 bases from V and 1 base from J, with 8 bases in between. The sequencing sample was made of peripheral blood. The chain joins TRBV6-5 to TRBJ1-1; D might be TRBD1 (6 bases). The sequence was obtained from a woman aged 70 to 79 with acute or convalescent COVID-19. The DNA for the CDR3 is TGTGCCAGCCAGGGGACGAACACTGAAGCTTTCTTT. It codes for CASQGTNTEAFF.